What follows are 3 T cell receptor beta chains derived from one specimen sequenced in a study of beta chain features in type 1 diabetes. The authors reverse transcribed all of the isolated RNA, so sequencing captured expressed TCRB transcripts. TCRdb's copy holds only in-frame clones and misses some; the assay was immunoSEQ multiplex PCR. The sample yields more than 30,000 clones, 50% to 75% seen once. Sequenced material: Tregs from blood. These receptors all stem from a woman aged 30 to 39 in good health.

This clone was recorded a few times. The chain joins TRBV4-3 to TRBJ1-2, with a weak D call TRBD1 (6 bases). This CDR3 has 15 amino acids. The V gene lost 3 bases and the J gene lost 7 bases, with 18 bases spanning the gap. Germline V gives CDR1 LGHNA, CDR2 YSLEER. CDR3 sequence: CASSQTRGGQRGYTF. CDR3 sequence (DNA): TGCGCCAGCAGCCAGACTAGGGGGGGGCAGCGTGGCTACACCTTC.

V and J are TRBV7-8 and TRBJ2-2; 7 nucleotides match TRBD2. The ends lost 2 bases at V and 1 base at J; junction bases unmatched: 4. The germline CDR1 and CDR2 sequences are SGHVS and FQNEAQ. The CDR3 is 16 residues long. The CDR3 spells CASSLYPSGNTGELFF. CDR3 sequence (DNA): TGTGCCAGCAGCTTATATCCTAGCGGGAACACCGGGGAGCTGTTTTTT.

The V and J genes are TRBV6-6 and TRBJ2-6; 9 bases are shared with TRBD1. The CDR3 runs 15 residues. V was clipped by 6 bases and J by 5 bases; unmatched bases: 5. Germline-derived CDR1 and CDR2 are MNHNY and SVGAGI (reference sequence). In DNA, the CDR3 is TGTGCCAGCAGCGGACAGGGGAGGAGGGCCAACGTCCTGACTTTC. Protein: CASSGQGRRANVLTF.